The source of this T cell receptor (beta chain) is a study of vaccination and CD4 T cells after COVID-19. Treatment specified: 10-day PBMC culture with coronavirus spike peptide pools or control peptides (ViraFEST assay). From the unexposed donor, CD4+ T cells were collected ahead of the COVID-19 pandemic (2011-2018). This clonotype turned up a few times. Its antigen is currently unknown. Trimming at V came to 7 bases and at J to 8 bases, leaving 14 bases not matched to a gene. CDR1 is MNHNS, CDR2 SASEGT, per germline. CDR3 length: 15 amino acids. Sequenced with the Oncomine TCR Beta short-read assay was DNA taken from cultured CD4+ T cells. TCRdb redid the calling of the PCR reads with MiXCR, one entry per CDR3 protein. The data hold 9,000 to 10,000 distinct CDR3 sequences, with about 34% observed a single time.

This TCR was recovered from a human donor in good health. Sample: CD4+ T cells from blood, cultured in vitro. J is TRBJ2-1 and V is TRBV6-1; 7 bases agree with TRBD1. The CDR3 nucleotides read TGTGCCAGCACGCGCCGGGACAGCGGTAGGGATGAGCAGTTCTTC. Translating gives CASTRRDSGRDEQFF.